One sample yielded the 12 T cell receptor beta chains listed below, sequenced in a study of low-dose radiotherapy and immunotherapy resistance in tumors. Time point denoted: before trial treatment. First-strand cDNA used TRAV- and TRBV-specific primers, covering alpha and beta chains. With a constant-region primer and a V-primer adapter, TCRs were subjected to 20 to 25 PCR cycles of amplification. TCRdb redid the calling of the reads with MiXCR, one entry per CDR3 protein. The data show fewer than 95,000 distinct CDR3 sequences, with 9.4% seen just once and under 1.1% held by the top ten. This material consisted of PBMCs, taken before treatment. The source of these receptors is a male donor with prostate cancer.

The chain recombines TRBV3-1 with TRBJ2-3; TRBD2 aligns across 9 bases. The germline V gene encodes CDR1 LGHDT and CDR2 YNNKEL (reference sequence). V lost 1 base to trimming and J lost 4 bases; unmatched junction nucleotides: 6. CDR3 size: 16 residues. The CDR3 bases are TGTGCCAGCAGCCAAGTAGCGGGAGCTGGTTCAGATACGCAGTATTTT. It translates to CASSQVAGAGSDTQYF.

This clonotype was recorded many times. The rearrangement links TRBV18 to TRBJ2-3; the D gene could be TRBD1 or TRBD2 (6 bases each). CDR1 is KGHSH, CDR2 LQKENI, per germline. This CDR3 is 15 amino acids long. Trimming shortened V by 2 bases and J by 6 bases, and 15 bases separated the two germline ends. The CDR3 is CASSPFGGHLDTQYF. CDR3 in DNA: TGTGCCAGCTCACCATTTGGGGGGCATTTGGATACGCAGTATTTT.

This clonotype was seen repeatedly, ten times or more. The chain couples TRBV5-1 to TRBJ2-1, with TRBD2 matching over 9 bases. Germline CDR1 reads SGHRS; CDR2 reads YFSETQ. The trim removed 2 bases at V and 0 bases at J, leaving 0 bases unmatched. The CDR3 extends over 15 amino acids. This CDR3 is CASSFSGSSYNEQFF. The CDR3 DNA follows: TGCGCCAGCAGCTTTAGCGGGAGCTCCTACAATGAGCAGTTCTTC.

This clonotype showed up many times. The chain has TRBV14 and TRBJ2-1; D might be TRBD2 (6 bases). The length of the CDR3 is 14 residues. The ends were cut back, 4 bases at V and 9 bases at J, with 16 bases in the middle. Germline CDR1 is SGHDN and CDR2 is FVKESK. The CDR3 DNA is TGTGCCAGCAGCCCGTTGGGGGGTGGAGGTGAGCAGTTCTTC. The encoded protein is CASSPLGGGGEQFF.

A note on this clonotype: A far larger clone lies a single base away; this is likely a read error. The V call is TRBV5-1, the J call TRBJ2-7, with D perhaps matching TRBD2 (6 bases). The length of the CDR3 is 12 residues. Germline-derived CDR1 and CDR2 are SGHRS and YFSETQ. Trimming took off 5 bases at V and 12 bases at J, with 18 bases between the two ends. In DNA form, the CDR3 reads TGCGCCAGCAGGGTTGAGCGGGTCGGTCTGTACTTC. This sequence encodes CASRVERVGLYF.

This clonotype was observed at least ten times. The chain links TRBV6-5 to TRBJ1-1; D may be TRBD1 (5 bases). Deletions cut 6 bases from V and 5 bases from J, with 13 bases between. Germline V CDR1 and CDR2: MNHEY, SVGAGI. The CDR3 has 13 amino acids. In DNA form, the CDR3 reads TGTGCCAGCAGGTGGGGGAGGGAAACTGAAGCTTTCTTT. Residues: CASRWGRETEAFF.

This clonotype was counted at least ten times. V is TRBV6-5 and J is TRBJ2-7, with D maybe TRBD2 (5 bases). This CDR3 is 15 amino acids long. V shed 3 bases and J shed 3 bases, with 15 bases lying between them. Germline V gene lookup returns CDR1 MNHEY and CDR2 SVGAGI. Here the CDR3 DNA reads TGTGCCAGCAGTTATAGCGCGAAACTCAACTACGAGCAGTACTTC. Protein: CASSYSAKLNYEQYF.

This clonotype has a count of ten or more. Here the CDR3 reads CASSLTGSNDYNQPQHF. The CDR3 DNA follows: TGTGCCAGCAGCTTGACAGGGTCAAACGACTACAATCAGCCCCAGCATTTT. The chain uses TRBV5-5 and TRBJ1-5, with D maybe TRBD1 (6 bases). The CDR3 spans 17 residues. Germline V CDR1 and CDR2: SGHKS, YYEKEE (reference sequence). V dropped 1 base and J dropped 3 bases, with 17 bases sitting between them.

This clonotype was found many times. V gene TRBV7-9 combines with J gene TRBJ2-1, with 8 bases matching TRBD2. The CDR3 length is 17 residues. From germline, CDR1 is SEHNR and CDR2 FQNEAQ (reference sequence). Trimming took 1 base from V and 4 from J; bases not matched to a gene: 9. CDR3 loop: CASSLGETSVDYNEQFF. The CDR3 nucleotides read TGTGCCAGCAGCTTAGGGGAGACTAGCGTCGATTACAATGAGCAGTTCTTC. The full variable domain, in which reference TRBV7-9 and TRBJ2-1 provide the parts outside the CDR3, is DTGVSQNPRHKITKRGQNVTFRCDPISEHNRLYWYRQTLGQGPEFLTYFQNEAQLEKSRLLSDRFSAERPKGSFSTLEIQRTEQGDSAMYLCASSLGETSVDYNEQFFGPGTRLTVL.

This clonotype was seen at least ten times. One end of the junction is discordant with germline, which a read error may explain. The chain has TRBV4-3 and TRBJ2-7; 10 bases are a match to TRBD2. The germline gives CDR1 LGHNA, CDR2 YSLEER. The CDR3 extends over 14 amino acids. The CDR3 loop reads CASSRTSGTYEQYF. In nucleotides, the CDR3 is TGTGCCAGCAGTCGGACTAGCGGCACCTACGAGCAGTACTTC.

This clonotype was counted at least ten times. The chain employs TRBV28 and TRBJ1-1; D unresolved. V was cut by 2 bases and J by 5 bases, with 12 bases left in between. This CDR3 comprises 14 residues. CDR1 and CDR2 (germline): MDHEN, SYDVKM. The CDR3 DNA reads TGTGCCAGCAGTTTACCTGGGCCACGGACTGAAGCTTTCTTT. It translates to CASSLPGPRTEAFF.

At least ten counts were recorded for this clonotype. CDR3 amino acids: CSARDGAAGSNQPQHF. The CDR3 DNA sequence: TGCAGTGCTAGAGATGGGGCAGCGGGGAGCAATCAGCCCCAGCATTTT. The V gene is TRBV20-1, the J gene TRBJ1-5, with D possibly TRBD1 on 5 matching bases. The length of the CDR3 is 16 residues. The V gene's germline CDR1 is DFQATT and CDR2 SNEGSKA (reference sequence). The germline V and J ends were trimmed by 0 bases and 1 base, with 13 bases remaining between them.